Below are 25 T cell receptor beta chains sequenced from a single sample in a study of blood T cell repertoires in COVID-19. Assay used: immunoSEQ multiplex PCR; TCRdb lists only in-frame clones, some missing. The table records under 300,000 clones, around 89% of them present only once. Sequenced material: PBMCs or T cells enriched from blood (not recorded which). Receptor source: a man in his forties who had recovered from COVID-19.

J is TRBJ2-7 and V is TRBV11-1; 8 positions match TRBD1. This CDR3 has 13 residues. Germline loops: CDR1 SGHAT, CDR2 FQDESV (reference sequence). The V gene end was trimmed by 5 bases and the J gene end by 4 bases; junction bases not matched to a gene: 4. The CDR3 spells CASSPGQAYEQYF. In nucleotides, the CDR3 is TGTGCCAGCAGCCCGGGACAGGCATACGAGCAGTACTTC.

The chain's CDR3 is CASSVRAGGTLREQYF. The CDR3 DNA reads TGTGCCAGCAGCGTCAGAGCGGGAGGGACCCTACGAGAGCAGTACTTC. This chain uses TRBV9 with TRBJ2-7; 10 nucleotides align to TRBD2. This CDR3 spans 16 amino acids. V was pared by 2 bases and J by 7 bases, with 12 bases of the junction left unmatched. In germline, CDR1 is SGDLS, CDR2 YYNGEE.

The V and J genes are TRBV30 and TRBJ2-5; no clear D. Deletions cut 5 bases from V and 2 bases from J, with 9 bases between. The CDR3 is made up of 12 amino acids. The V gene's germline CDR1 is GTSNPN and CDR2 SVGIG (reference sequence). The CDR3 bases are TGTGCCTGGGGACCTAGGCAAGAGACCCAGTACTTC. This encodes CAWGPRQETQYF.

This clone has a handful of counts. In DNA form, the CDR3 reads TGTGCCAGCAGTCCTAACCTAGGTTGGTCACCCCTCCACTTT. Amino acids: CASSPNLGWSPLHF. V gene TRBV6-5 combines with J gene TRBJ1-6; D uncertain. Germline V lookup: CDR1 MNHEY, CDR2 SVGAGI. The CDR3 runs 14 residues. V gave up 5 bases and J gave up 10 bases, with 15 bases separating them.

This chain joins TRBV11-3 and TRBJ2-1; D uncertain. V shed 0 bases and J shed 2 bases, with 14 bases lying between them. Germline CDR1 reads SGHNT; CDR2 reads YENEEA. CDR3 length: 17 residues. CDR3 bases: TGTGCCAGCAGCTTAGATCACCTAGGCGCAACCTACAATGAGCAGTTCTTC. Encoded protein: CASSLDHLGATYNEQFF.

This clone showed up just once. The chain links TRBV19 to TRBJ1-2, with 7 bases aligning to TRBD1. CDR1 is LNHDA and CDR2 is SQIVND in the germline V gene (reference sequence). With 7 bases clipped from V and 6 bases from J, the junction kept 8 bases outside the gene matches. The CDR3 extends over 13 amino acids. The CDR3 is CASNPDRDDGYTF. The CDR3 DNA reads as TGTGCCAGTAACCCCGACAGGGATGATGGCTACACCTTC.

This clone was counted once. The chain has TRBV7-8 and TRBJ1-2, with TRBD1 matching 10 bases. The CDR3 runs to 18 residues. J gave up 4 bases and V 5 bases, and 16 bases lay outside the gene matches. Germline assignment: CDR1 SGHVS and CDR2 FQNEAQ. This CDR3 is CASSPPGQGITPFYGYTF. CDR3 sequence (DNA): TGTGCCAGCAGCCCCCCGGGACAGGGGATAACCCCCTTCTATGGCTACACCTTC.

The V call is TRBV29-1, the J call TRBJ2-2, with D possibly being TRBD1 (8 bases). The CDR3 spans 13 residues. V lost 5 bases to trimming and J lost 5 bases, with 12 bases between them. CDR1 and CDR2 (germline): SQVTM, ANQGSEA. In DNA form, the CDR3 reads TGCAGCGTTAACAGGGGGGGGACCGGGGAGCTGTTTTTT. Translation gives CSVNRGGTGELFF.

The V call is TRBV27, the J call TRBJ2-7, with 7 nucleotides matching TRBD1. Germline CDR1 MNHEY, CDR2 SMNVEV (reference sequence). The CDR3 runs to 14 residues. V dropped 6 bases and J dropped 3; count of bases not matched to a gene: 8. The CDR3 sequence is CASSAGTVYYEQYF. The CDR3 bases are TGTGCCAGCAGCGCCGGGACAGTATACTACGAGCAGTACTTC.

CDR3 loop: CASSQEGTGEGATNEKLFF. The CDR3 DNA reads TGTGCCAGCAGCCAAGAGGGGACAGGGGAGGGGGCAACTAATGAAAAACTGTTTTTT. The chain employs TRBV4-2 and TRBJ1-4; 10 bases fit TRBD1. CDR3 length: 19 amino acids. V was pared by 0 bases and J by 0 bases, with 7 bases of the junction left unmatched. CDR1 and CDR2 (germline): LGHNA, YNFKEQ.

For the CDR3, the DNA is TGTGCCAGCAGCTTGGCCGCCAGCTCTGGAAACACCATATATTTT. Protein: CASSLAASSGNTIYF. The rearrangement joins TRBV5-4 to TRBJ1-3; the D is unclear. The CDR3 has 15 residues. Germline V CDR1 and CDR2: SGHNT, YYREEE (reference sequence). Trimming removed 0 bases from V and 0 bases from J, with 7 bases in between. The full variable domain, with the rest looked up from reference TRBV5-4 and TRBJ1-3, is ETGVTQSPTHLIKTRGQQVTLRCSSQSGHNTVSWYQQALGQGPQFIFQYYREEENGRGNFPPRFSGLQFPNYSSELNVNALELDDSALYLCASSLAASSGNTIYFGEGSWLTVV.

The chain employs TRBV29-1 and TRBJ2-1; the match to TRBD2 covers 15 bases. J lost 1 base, V lost 7 bases, and 2 bases had no gene match. The germline gives CDR1 SQVTM, CDR2 ANQGSEA. The CDR3 is made up of 15 amino acids. CDR3 region: CSAGLAGGSYNEQFF. CDR3 in DNA: TGCAGCGCCGGACTAGCGGGAGGGTCCTACAATGAGCAGTTCTTC.

The genes are TRBV19 and TRBJ2-3; 8 bases map to TRBD1. Germline CDR1 and CDR2: LNHDA and SQIVND (reference sequence). V lost 7 bases to trimming and J lost 6 bases; unmatched junction nucleotides: 9. The CDR3 length is 14 residues. CDR3 coding DNA: TGTGCCAGTACCGACAGGGGTACATGGGATACGCAGTATTTT. This translates into CASTDRGTWDTQYF.

V is TRBV9 and J is TRBJ2-7; weak D call: TRBD2 (6 bases). The germline CDR1 and CDR2 sequences are SGDLS and YYNGEE. CDR3 length equals 14 residues. V was shortened by 3 bases and J by 2 bases, with 12 bases between the two germline ends. The CDR3: CASSAGSSAYEQYF. CDR3 nucleotides: TGTGCCAGCAGCGCCGGATCTAGCGCCTACGAGCAGTACTTC. The whole variable domain, remainder taken from reference TRBV9 and TRBJ2-7, is DSGVTQTPKHLITATGQRVTLRCSPRSGDLSVYWYQQSLDQGLQFLIQYYNGEERAKGNILERFSAQQFPDLHSELNLSSLELGDSALYFCASSAGSSAYEQYFGPGTRLTVT.

V gene TRBV11-2 combines with J gene TRBJ1-2, with D maybe TRBD1 (6 bases). The V end lost 0 bases, the J end lost 2 bases, and 16 bases lay between the germline ends. This CDR3 has 17 residues. The V gene's germline CDR1 is SGHAT and CDR2 FQNNGV. The CDR3 coding sequence is TGTGCCAGCAGCTTAGATCTAGTTGTTGGACAGAACTATGGCTACACCTTC. The encoded protein is CASSLDLVVGQNYGYTF.

V usage is TRBV11-2 and J usage is TRBJ2-3; 10 nucleotides agree with TRBD2. The germline gives CDR1 SGHAT, CDR2 FQNNGV. The CDR3 consists of 18 residues. Unmatched junction bases numbered 13, after V lost 4 bases and J lost 3 bases. CDR3 amino acids: CASSSQGILAGSTDTQYF. The CDR3 nucleotides read TGTGCCAGCAGCTCCCAAGGCATACTAGCGGGATCGACAGATACGCAGTATTTT.

This sequence joins TRBV7-2 and TRBJ2-1, with 8 bases identical to TRBD2. The CDR3 has 17 amino acids. V lost 5 bases, J lost 0 bases, and 9 bases stayed unmatched. Germline V lookup: CDR1 SGHTA, CDR2 FQGNSA. CDR3 bases: TGTGCCAGCAGCCGCCAGTCAACTAGCGGCTCCTACAATGAGCAGTTCTTC. Its protein product is CASSRQSTSGSYNEQFF.

V and J are TRBV18 and TRBJ2-5; 10 bases are shared with TRBD2. Germline V lookup: CDR1 KGHSH, CDR2 LQKENI. CDR3 length equals 17 residues. V shed 3 bases and J 5 bases; nucleotides not matched to a gene: 12. CDR3 DNA sequence: TGTGCCAGCTCACCGATCCCGGGACTAGCGCGTGGTGAGACCCAGTACTTC. Residues: CASSPIPGLARGETQYF.

This chain connects TRBV7-2 to TRBJ2-2; 9 nucleotides agree with TRBD1. This CDR3 spans 18 amino acids. The germline gives CDR1 SGHTA, CDR2 FQGNSA. The V and J ends lost 5 bases and 4 bases, in that order; junction bases with no gene match: 14. CDR3 DNA: TGTGCCAGCAGCCCTTTAAACAGGGGGCGTCTTGGCACCGGGGAGCTGTTTTTT. Its translation is CASSPLNRGRLGTGELFF.

A single count supports this clone. The V and J genes are TRBV29-1 and TRBJ1-2; 7 positions agree with TRBD1. Germline V gene sequence: CDR1 SQVTM, CDR2 ANQGSEA. With 6 bases clipped from V and 8 bases from J, the junction kept 18 bases outside the gene matches. This CDR3 comprises 15 residues. CDR3 region: CSVGAGTANSQGYTF. For the CDR3, the DNA is TGCAGCGTGGGTGCTGGGACAGCCAACTCTCAGGGCTACACCTTC.

The rearrangement joins TRBV19 to TRBJ1-1, with 7 bases lining up with TRBD1. CDR3 size: 14 residues. The trim removed 7 bases at V and 5 bases at J, leaving 10 bases unmatched. Per the germline V gene, CDR1 is LNHDA and CDR2 is SQIVND (reference sequence). CDR3 sequence reads: CASIRRGRGTEAFF. In DNA, the CDR3 is TGTGCCAGTATCAGAAGGGGGCGGGGTACTGAAGCTTTCTTT.

The V and J genes are TRBV27 and TRBJ2-1; TRBD2 agrees at 10 bases. V lost 5 bases, J lost 4 bases, and 5 bases stayed unmatched. This CDR3 contains 15 residues. Germline CDR1 MNHEY, CDR2 SMNVEV (reference sequence). The CDR3 loop is CASSEAGGLYNEQFF. In DNA form, the CDR3 reads TGTGCCAGCAGTGAAGCGGGGGGGCTTTACAATGAGCAGTTCTTC.

V gene TRBV5-3 combines with J gene TRBJ2-2; tentatively, D is TRBD1 (6 bases). TRBV5-3 is an open reading frame, and its role is uncertain. CDR3 length: 17 amino acids. Trimming pared 3 bases from V and 2 bases from J, leaving 17 bases between. CDR3 DNA sequence: TGTGCCAGAAGCTCCACGACCGGGACACCTAACACCGGGGAGCTGTTTTTT. As protein: CARSSTTGTPNTGELFF.

The genes are TRBV15 and TRBJ1-2; D unresolved. The CDR3 loop spans 14 amino acids. Germline V CDR1 and CDR2: LNHNV, YYDKDF (reference sequence). V dropped 0 bases and J dropped 2 bases, with 7 bases sitting between them. The CDR3 DNA is TGTGCCACCAGCAGAGAGCAGAAAAACTATGGCTACACCTTC. Translating it yields CATSREQKNYGYTF.

The chain recombines TRBV28 with TRBJ2-3; perhaps TRBD2 as D (5 bases). From germline, CDR1 is MDHEN and CDR2 SYDVKM. V was pared by 1 base and J by 2 bases, with 10 bases between. The length of the CDR3 is 15 residues. The CDR3 sequence is CASSLFGLNTDTQYF. CDR3 nucleotide sequence: TGTGCCAGCAGTTTATTCGGACTTAACACAGATACGCAGTATTTT.